Listed below are T cell receptor beta chains from one sample, sequenced in a study of CD8+ T cells in alopecia areata. Sequencing used immunoSEQ multiplex PCR; TCRdb keeps in-frame clones, though not all of them. Of 150,000 to 200,000 clones listed, roughly 50% are singletons. Specimen: CD4+ T cells sorted from blood. These receptors were taken from a human donor in good health. CDR3s include the opening cysteine and the closing phenylalanine or tryptophan. Fields, in order: clone size, J gene, D gene, V gene, CDR3 DNA, CDR3 protein. A D gene is named only where the DNA matches it firmly. Rows give clone size only sometimes, using once, few, many, or a class for an expanded clone.

clone size: -
J gene: TRBJ2-7
D gene: -
V gene: TRBV6-5
CDR3 DNA: TGTGCCAGCAGTTACTCCTCTAGCGAGCAGTACTTC
CDR3 protein: CASSYSSSEQYF

clone size: -
J gene: TRBJ2-2
D gene: TRBD1
V gene: TRBV29-1
CDR3 DNA: TGCAGCGCACAGGGGTATACCGGGGAGCTGTTTTTT
CDR3 protein: CSAQGYTGELFF

clone size: -
J gene: TRBJ2-1
D gene: -
V gene: TRBV2
CDR3 DNA: TGTGCCAGCAGTGCTCAACCTTCTGTCTACAATGAGCAGTTCTTC
CDR3 protein: CASSAQPSVYNEQFF

clone size: -
J gene: TRBJ2-7
D gene: TRBD2
V gene: TRBV2
CDR3 DNA: TGTGCCACCACTAGCGGGAGGTACGAGCAGTACTTC
CDR3 protein: CATTSGRYEQYF

clone size: once
J gene: TRBJ2-7
D gene: -
V gene: TRBV4-2
CDR3 DNA: TGTGCCAGCAGTGCAAGATTCGGGTACGAGCAGTACTTC
CDR3 protein: CASSARFGYEQYF

clone size: -
J gene: TRBJ2-1
D gene: -
V gene: TRBV9
CDR3 DNA: TGTGCCAGCAGCGTCGACAGGAACAATGAGCAGTTCTTC
CDR3 protein: CASSVDRNNEQFF

clone size: -
J gene: TRBJ2-7
D gene: TRBD2
V gene: TRBV11-2
CDR3 DNA: TGTGCCAGCAGCTCAGCCGGGACTAGCGGGACCTACGAGCAGTACTTC
CDR3 protein: CASSSAGTSGTYEQYF

clone size: few
J gene: TRBJ2-4
D gene: TRBD2
V gene: TRBV29-1
CDR3 DNA: TGCAGCGTTGAAAAGAGTAGCGGGGGAAACATTCAGTACTTC
CDR3 protein: CSVEKSSGGNIQYF

clone size: -
J gene: TRBJ1-4
D gene: -
V gene: TRBV2
CDR3 DNA: TGTGCCAGCAGTGTCGGTGGGATGAGGGAGGAAAAACTGTTTTTT
CDR3 protein: CASSVGGMREEKLFF

clone size: -
J gene: TRBJ1-5
D gene: -
V gene: TRBV15
CDR3 DNA: TGTGCCACCAGCAGAAAACAGGGTAATCAGCCCCAGCATTTT
CDR3 protein: CATSRKQGNQPQHF

clone size: few
J gene: TRBJ2-7
D gene: -
V gene: TRBV5-1
CDR3 DNA: TGCGCCAGCAGCTTCTTGGTGGGTAACGAGCAGTACTTC
CDR3 protein: CASSFLVGNEQYF

clone size: -
J gene: TRBJ2-7
D gene: -
V gene: TRBV5-6
CDR3 DNA: TGTGCCAGCAGTCGGACATACTACGAGCAGTACTTC
CDR3 protein: CASSRTYYEQYF

clone size: -
J gene: TRBJ1-4
D gene: TRBD1
V gene: TRBV30
CDR3 DNA: TGTGCCTGGAACCGGGACAGCGCAACTAATGAAAAACTGTTTTTT
CDR3 protein: CAWNRDSATNEKLFF

clone size: -
J gene: TRBJ1-1
D gene: -
V gene: TRBV7-2
CDR3 DNA: TGTGCCAGCAGCCGCGGGACCGCGAACACTGAAGCTTTCTTT
CDR3 protein: CASSRGTANTEAFF

clone size: once
J gene: TRBJ1-5
D gene: -
V gene: TRBV2
CDR3 DNA: TGTGCCAGCAGTGAAGGCAGGTCCTCCGTATCCCAGCATTTT
CDR3 protein: CASSEGRSSVSQHF

clone size: few
J gene: TRBJ2-2
D gene: TRBD1
V gene: TRBV29-1
CDR3 DNA: TGCAGCGCCAGGACAGGGGGCACCGGGGAGCTGTTTTTT
CDR3 protein: CSARTGGTGELFF

clone size: -
J gene: TRBJ2-5
D gene: -
V gene: TRBV10-2
CDR3 DNA: TGCGCCAGCAGTCCGCAGGTGAGAGAGACCCAGTACTTC
CDR3 protein: CASSPQVRETQYF

clone size: -
J gene: TRBJ2-7
D gene: -
V gene: TRBV20-1
CDR3 DNA: TGCAGTGCGATGCAAAACTACGAGCAGTACTTC
CDR3 protein: CSAMQNYEQYF

clone size: -
J gene: TRBJ2-7
D gene: -
V gene: TRBV5-1
CDR3 DNA: TGCGCCAGCAGTGGCGGGATCGGGTCCTACGAGCAGTACTTC
CDR3 protein: CASSGGIGSYEQYF

clone size: many
J gene: TRBJ2-7
D gene: TRBD1
V gene: TRBV7-9
CDR3 DNA: TGTGCCAGCAGCCACAGGGGGTACGAGCAGTACTTC
CDR3 protein: CASSHRGYEQYF

clone size: few
J gene: TRBJ2-5
D gene: -
V gene: TRBV29-1
CDR3 DNA: TGCAGGGGGGACTCCCAAGAGACCCAGTACTTC
CDR3 protein: CRGDSQETQYF

clone size: -
J gene: TRBJ2-1
D gene: -
V gene: TRBV10-3
CDR3 DNA: TGTGCCATCAGTGATGGGGACCTCGTGGATGAGCAGTTCTTC
CDR3 protein: CAISDGDLVDEQFF

clone size: -
J gene: TRBJ2-7
D gene: TRBD1
V gene: TRBV29-1
CDR3 DNA: TGCAGCGCCCGGGACAGCGCCTACGAGCAGTACTTC
CDR3 protein: CSARDSAYEQYF

clone size: -
J gene: TRBJ2-1
D gene: -
V gene: TRBV29-1
CDR3 DNA: TGCAGCGTTGGTCTAACCTACAATGAGCAGTTCTTC
CDR3 protein: CSVGLTYNEQFF

clone size: few
J gene: TRBJ2-7
D gene: -
V gene: TRBV14
CDR3 DNA: TGTGCCAGCAGGAGTACAGGGCGCTACGAGCAGTACTTC
CDR3 protein: CASRSTGRYEQYF

clone size: few
J gene: TRBJ2-4
D gene: -
V gene: TRBV19
CDR3 DNA: TGTGCCAGGATCGAATCTGGCAAAAACATTCAGTACTTC
CDR3 protein: CARIESGKNIQYF

clone size: -
J gene: TRBJ1-1
D gene: -
V gene: TRBV7-2
CDR3 DNA: TGTGCCAGCAGCTCGTCAGGGACTGAAGCTTTCTTT
CDR3 protein: CASSSSGTEAFF

clone size: -
J gene: TRBJ2-1
D gene: TRBD2
V gene: TRBV5-1
CDR3 DNA: TGCGCCAGCAGCTTGTCCGGGACTAGGGACAACAATGAGCAGTTCTTC
CDR3 protein: CASSLSGTRDNNEQFF

clone size: few
J gene: TRBJ1-3
D gene: -
V gene: TRBV27
CDR3 DNA: TGTGCCAGCAGTTCCGGCGGCGGAAACACCATATATTTT
CDR3 protein: CASSSGGGNTIYF

clone size: once
J gene: TRBJ2-7
D gene: -
V gene: TRBV2
CDR3 DNA: TGTGCCAGCAGTAGGGGGAGAGAGCAGTACTTC
CDR3 protein: CASSRGREQYF

clone size: -
J gene: TRBJ2-5
D gene: TRBD2
V gene: TRBV15
CDR3 DNA: TGTGCCACCAGCCGGTTTCGGGAGGGCCAAGAGACCCAGTACTTC
CDR3 protein: CATSRFREGQETQYF

clone size: -
J gene: TRBJ2-1
D gene: -
V gene: TRBV5-1
CDR3 DNA: TGCGCCAGCAGCCTGGCGACCGTGGGGGATGAGCAGTTCTTC
CDR3 protein: CASSLATVGDEQFF

clone size: -
J gene: TRBJ2-6
D gene: -
V gene: TRBV5-6
CDR3 DNA: TGTGCCAGCAGCTTGACTGGGGCCAACGTCCTGACTTTC
CDR3 protein: CASSLTGANVLTF

clone size: few
J gene: TRBJ2-1
D gene: -
V gene: TRBV19
CDR3 DNA: TGTGCCAGTAGTATCGTACCCCAACAGTCCTACAATGAGCAGTTCTTC
CDR3 protein: CASSIVPQQSYNEQFF

clone size: -
J gene: TRBJ2-5
D gene: -
V gene: TRBV7-9
CDR3 DNA: TGTGCCAGCACCATCCCCGACCGTGGGTACCAAGAGACCCAGTACTTC
CDR3 protein: CASTIPDRGYQETQYF

clone size: -
J gene: TRBJ2-3
D gene: TRBD2
V gene: TRBV11-2
CDR3 DNA: TGTGCCAGCAGCTCCCCCCCCACTAGCGGGAGCGGTGGAGATACGCAGTATTTT
CDR3 protein: CASSSPPTSGSGGDTQYF

clone size: medium-sized
J gene: TRBJ2-7
D gene: TRBD2
V gene: TRBV2
CDR3 DNA: TGTGCCAGCAGTGCCCCAGCGGGAGGCTCCTACGAGCAGTACTTC
CDR3 protein: CASSAPAGGSYEQYF

clone size: -
J gene: TRBJ2-5
D gene: TRBD2
V gene: TRBV7-9
CDR3 DNA: TGTGCCAGCAGTCCCAGTAGCGGGAGGGGGAACGCTCAAGAGACCCAGTACTTC
CDR3 protein: CASSPSSGRGNAQETQYF

clone size: -
J gene: TRBJ2-7
D gene: -
V gene: TRBV27
CDR3 DNA: TGTGCCAGCAGGGGGAGGCCCTCCTACGAGCAGTACTTC
CDR3 protein: CASRGRPSYEQYF

clone size: -
J gene: TRBJ2-4
D gene: TRBD1
V gene: TRBV7-2
CDR3 DNA: TGTGCCAGCAGATCCGGGACAGGGAACATTCAGTACTTC
CDR3 protein: CASRSGTGNIQYF

clone size: once
J gene: TRBJ1-5
D gene: -
V gene: TRBV7-2
CDR3 DNA: TGTGCCAGCAGCGGGGATTGGTATAATCAGCCCCAGCATTTT
CDR3 protein: CASSGDWYNQPQHF

clone size: -
J gene: TRBJ1-1
D gene: TRBD1
V gene: TRBV7-6
CDR3 DNA: TGTGCCAGCAGCGGACAGGGAAACACTGAAGCTTTCTTT
CDR3 protein: CASSGQGNTEAFF

clone size: once
J gene: TRBJ1-1
D gene: TRBD1
V gene: TRBV29-1
CDR3 DNA: TGCAGCGTTGGTAGGGGGCTGAACACTGAAGCTTTCTTT
CDR3 protein: CSVGRGLNTEAFF

clone size: -
J gene: TRBJ2-5
D gene: TRBD2
V gene: TRBV11-2
CDR3 DNA: TGTGCCAGCAGCTCATCGGGGGGGATAGAGACCCAGTACTTC
CDR3 protein: CASSSSGGIETQYF

clone size: -
J gene: TRBJ2-5
D gene: -
V gene: TRBV7-9
CDR3 DNA: TGTGCCAGCAGCTTAGACTTGGGCGCGGAGACCCAGTACTTC
CDR3 protein: CASSLDLGAETQYF

clone size: -
J gene: TRBJ1-2
D gene: TRBD1
V gene: TRBV28
CDR3 DNA: TGTGCCATAAGGGGACAGACCTATGGCTACACCTTC
CDR3 protein: CAIRGQTYGYTF

clone size: -
J gene: TRBJ1-2
D gene: -
V gene: TRBV25-1
CDR3 DNA: TGTGCCAGCAGTGTCACCGGGACGGTGAATGGCTACACCTTC
CDR3 protein: CASSVTGTVNGYTF

clone size: -
J gene: TRBJ2-6
D gene: -
V gene: TRBV27
CDR3 DNA: TGTGCCAGCAGTTTACTAGTGACCCCTGGGGCCAACGTCCTGACTTTC
CDR3 protein: CASSLLVTPGANVLTF

clone size: -
J gene: TRBJ2-3
D gene: -
V gene: TRBV2
CDR3 DNA: TGTGCCAGCAGTAGACGCATCGAGTATTTT
CDR3 protein: CASSRRIEYF

clone size: -
J gene: TRBJ1-1
D gene: -
V gene: TRBV6-5
CDR3 DNA: TGTGCCAGCAGGCGACAGTCAATGAACACTGAAGCTTTCTTT
CDR3 protein: CASRRQSMNTEAFF

clone size: -
J gene: TRBJ1-2
D gene: TRBD1
V gene: TRBV25-1
CDR3 DNA: TGTGCCAGCAGTGACCCAGGGCAGGGGGAGGGCTACACCTTC
CDR3 protein: CASSDPGQGEGYTF

clone size: -
J gene: TRBJ2-4
D gene: -
V gene: TRBV27
CDR3 DNA: TGTGCCAGCAGGACCAAAAACATTCAGTACTTC
CDR3 protein: CASRTKNIQYF

clone size: -
J gene: TRBJ2-7
D gene: -
V gene: TRBV29-1
CDR3 DNA: TGCAGCGCTCAGGATTTCTACGAGCAGTACTTC
CDR3 protein: CSAQDFYEQYF

clone size: -
J gene: TRBJ2-1
D gene: TRBD1
V gene: TRBV5-4
CDR3 DNA: TGTGCCAGCAGCCGGACAGGGATCAATGAGCAGTTCTTC
CDR3 protein: CASSRTGINEQFF

clone size: once
J gene: TRBJ2-7
D gene: -
V gene: TRBV15
CDR3 DNA: TGTGCCACCAGCAGAGCTGGGGGGACCTACGAGCAGTACTTC
CDR3 protein: CATSRAGGTYEQYF

clone size: -
J gene: TRBJ2-3
D gene: TRBD2
V gene: TRBV30
CDR3 DNA: TGTGCCTGGAGGGGAGGGTCGGGAGTACGCACAGATACGCAGTATTTT
CDR3 protein: CAWRGGSGVRTDTQYF